The 3 T cell receptor beta chains below come from one sample, sequenced in a study of OX40 agonist ivuxolimab in advanced cancers. TCRdb's copy holds only in-frame clones and misses some; the assay was immunoSEQ multiplex PCR. This table holds roughly 56,000 clones, roughly 89% found once. The material sequenced was CD4+ or CD8+ T cells sorted from blood, taken in a trial of the OX40 agonist ivuxolimab. Receptors were obtained from an adult with an advanced solid tumor such as melanoma, head and neck, liver or kidney cancer.

The chain carries TRBV18 and TRBJ2-7; no definite D call. The germline V gene encodes CDR1 KGHSH and CDR2 LQKENI. Trimming took off 2 bases at V and 2 bases at J, with 10 bases between the two ends. This CDR3 has 14 residues. The CDR3 region has the DNA TGTGCCAGCTCACCAAGCACTCTTGCCTACGAGCAGTACTTC. Its protein is CASSPSTLAYEQYF.

This CDR3 reads CATSQRGGYEQYF. CDR3 coding DNA: TGTGCCACATCCCAGCGGGGCGGCTACGAGCAGTACTTC. The rearrangement uses TRBV6-5 and TRBJ2-7; 7 bases are shared with TRBD2. This CDR3 is built from 13 residues. The germline V gene has CDR1 MNHEY and CDR2 SVGAGI. Trimming removed 10 bases from V and 3 bases from J; junction bases left unmatched: 9.

This clone was detected once. The chain recombines TRBV19 with TRBJ1-4; 10 nucleotides align to TRBD1. CDR1 is LNHDA and CDR2 is SQIVND in the germline V gene (reference sequence). The V gene end was trimmed by 6 bases and the J gene end by 5 bases; junction bases not matched to a gene: 6. CDR3 size: 15 residues. CDR3 sequence (DNA): TGTGCCAGTAGCACCGACAGGGGGCGGAATGAAAAACTGTTTTTT. It encodes CASSTDRGRNEKLFF.